This T cell receptor (beta chain) is drawn from a study of shared clonotypes between healthy human individuals. Study-wide results and limits: Having only a few donors restricted how much genetic and exposure-history diversity was captured.

A remark on this clone: The antigen is not known.

Libraries were prepared by immunoSEQ multiplex PCR; TCRdb keeps only in-frame clonotypes and omits some of them. The top ten hold approximately 1.5% of the sample, which has about a million clones, approximately 80% seen once. The clonotype originates from a man aged 18 to 29 in good health. Specimen: memory CD4+ T cells sorted from blood. Subset described: CD45RA-negative fraction.

The CDR3 DNA is TGTGCCAGCAGCTTTCTAGCGGAGGGACAGAATACGCAGTATTTT. Protein: CASSFLAEGQNTQYF. The rearrangement uses TRBV7-2 and TRBJ2-3; D tentatively reads TRBD1 or TRBD2 (7 bases each). This CDR3 contains 15 residues. Looked up from germline, CDR1 is SGHTA and CDR2 is FQGNSA. V lost 3 bases and J 7 bases, leaving 17 bases between the germline ends.